The 30 T cell receptor beta chains below were found in one sample sequenced in a study of monozygotic twins with inflammatory bowel disease. With the 5' RACE reads reprocessed, TCRdb shows one record per CDR3 protein and no DNA. The data show roughly 120,000 distinct CDR3 sequences, and the top ten clones hold around 12%. Sample: blood. Source of these receptors: a human donor with ulcerative colitis or Crohn's disease, or a healthy co-twin of an affected twin (not recorded which).

The J gene is TRBJ1-6, the V gene TRBV9. Germline V gene data show CDR1 as SGDLS and CDR2 as YYNGEE. The CDR3 is made up of 17 amino acids. This CDR3 is CASSVDGGRSYNSPLHF.

V usage is TRBV6-1 and J usage is TRBJ1-5; lacking DNA, the TRBD1 call made by TCRdb goes unchecked. The CDR3 loop spans 16 amino acids. Germline V gives CDR1 MNHNS, CDR2 SASEGT. This chain's CDR3 is CASSPGTGAYNQPQHF.

The chain employs TRBV4-2 and TRBJ2-3. This CDR3 region has 15 residues. Per the germline V gene, CDR1 is LGHNA and CDR2 is YNFKEQ. Here the CDR3 reads CASSQGSREADTQYF.

The J gene is TRBJ2-5, the V gene TRBV7-2; TCRdb indicates TRBD1, and absent DNA this call remains unverified. The germline V gene has CDR1 SGHTA and CDR2 FQGNSA. This CDR3 comprises 14 residues. CDR3 protein: CASSPSRGQETQYF.

The chain carries TRBV7-9 and TRBJ2-3. Germline CDR1 and CDR2: SEHNR and FQNEAQ (reference sequence). The CDR3 is 12 amino acids. CDR3 loop: CASSLAQGTQYF.

The chain uses TRBV5-1 and TRBJ1-1. Germline loops: CDR1 SGHRS, CDR2 YFSETQ. The CDR3 is 13 residues long. CDR3: CASSLTEGTEAFF.

The rearrangement uses TRBV20-1 and TRBJ2-3; TCRdb indicates TRBD2, and absent DNA this call remains unverified. Germline V gene lookup returns CDR1 DFQATT and CDR2 SNEGSKA (reference sequence). This CDR3 contains 13 residues. This CDR3 is CSASQTVPDTQYF.

This sequence joins TRBV11-1 and TRBJ2-1; the TRBD1 assignment by TCRdb is unverifiable without DNA. The CDR3 totals 13 residues. Germline CDR1 SGHAT, CDR2 FQDESV (reference sequence). The CDR3 sequence: CASSLRGLDEQFF.

This chain connects TRBV7-2 to TRBJ1-4; TCRdb reports TRBD1, a call that lacks DNA to check it against. Germline V CDR1 and CDR2: SGHTA, FQGNSA. This CDR3 has 14 residues. The CDR3 protein is CASSLMVGGEKLFF.

The chain carries TRBV28 and TRBJ1-3; no DNA is available, so the TRBD1 call from TCRdb remains unchecked. The CDR3 has 16 amino acids. The germline V gene has CDR1 MDHEN and CDR2 SYDVKM. CDR3 in amino acids: CASSSPGQPSGNTIYF. The full variable domain, rest sourced from reference TRBV28 and TRBJ1-3, is DVKVTQSSRYLVKRTGEKVFLECVQDMDHENMFWYRQDPGLGLRLIYFSYDVKMKEKGDIPEGYSVSREKKERFSLILESASTNQTSMYLCASSSPGQPSGNTIYFGEGSWLTVV.

The J gene is TRBJ2-1, the V gene TRBV5-1; without DNA, the TCRdb call of TRBD2 cannot be checked. Germline CDR1 reads SGHRS; CDR2 reads YFSETQ. This CDR3 region has 15 residues. CDR3 region: CASSLGTSGGRKQFF.

The chain couples TRBV6-1 to TRBJ2-7; TCRdb calls TRBD1, which cannot be checked without DNA. This CDR3 contains 14 residues. Germline lookup yields CDR1 MNHNS and CDR2 SASEGT. CDR3 region: CASSPGPAIREQYF.

The chain links TRBV5-1 to TRBJ2-5; TCRdb gives TRBD1 as the D gene, but with no DNA this cannot be confirmed. Germline V CDR1 and CDR2: SGHRS, YFSETQ. The CDR3 has 15 amino acids. CDR3 amino acids: CASSLDAGAGETQYF.

This sequence joins TRBV28 and TRBJ2-7; absent DNA, TCRdb's TRBD2 call cannot be checked. This CDR3 contains 16 residues. In germline, CDR1 is MDHEN, CDR2 SYDVKM. This CDR3 is CASSLWDVAGGGEQYF.

This sequence joins TRBV5-6 and TRBJ2-7; TCRdb designates TRBD2, a call that cannot be tested without DNA. Germline V lookup: CDR1 SGHDT, CDR2 YYEEEE. The CDR3 extends over 14 amino acids. This chain's CDR3 is CASSWTSGNYEQYF.

The V call is TRBV9, the J call TRBJ2-2; TCRdb proposes TRBD1, but this gene call is untestable without DNA. This CDR3 spans 16 amino acids. Looked up from germline, CDR1 is SGDLS and CDR2 is YYNGEE. CDR3 protein: CASSVYQGAGTGELFF.

This CDR3 reads CASGDPWLGNLYF. This chain connects TRBV5-1 to TRBJ2-3; the D call from TCRdb, TRBD1, cannot be confirmed without DNA. CDR1 SGHRS and CDR2 YFSETQ come from the germline V gene. The CDR3 is 13 residues long.

The genes are TRBV7-3 and TRBJ2-5; as DNA is missing, the TRBD1 call by TCRdb cannot be tested. This CDR3 contains 15 residues. CDR1 and CDR2 (germline): SGHTA, FQGTGA. CDR3 residues: CASSLTGGLQETQYF.

J is TRBJ1-4 and V is TRBV5-5. CDR1 SGHKS and CDR2 YYEKEE come from the germline V gene (reference sequence). The CDR3 sequence is 16 residues long. The CDR3 is CASSLGAWVEDEKLFF.

The chain couples TRBV6-6 to TRBJ1-1. Germline V CDR1 and CDR2: MNHNY, SVGAGI (reference sequence). The CDR3 has 13 residues. The CDR3 reads CASNLQRGTEAFF.

The chain is built from TRBV12-3 or TRBV12-4 and TRBJ2-1. This CDR3 is built from 15 residues. CDR3 protein: CASSLSGIVNNEQFF.

The chain combines TRBV24-1 with TRBJ1-5; without DNA, the TCRdb call of TRBD1 cannot be checked. CDR1 KGHDR and CDR2 SFDVKD come from the germline V gene. The CDR3 length is 12 residues. The CDR3 here is CATSDRGQPQHF.

The chain carries TRBV20-1 and TRBJ2-2; the TCRdb D gene call, TRBD1, has no DNA to confirm it. Germline loops: CDR1 DFQATT, CDR2 SNEGSKA (reference sequence). CDR3 length: 14 amino acids. CDR3 residues: CSAGTGGAAGELFF.

This sequence joins TRBV11-2 and TRBJ2-7; the D call from TCRdb, TRBD1, cannot be confirmed without DNA. Germline CDR1 is SGHAT and CDR2 is FQNNGV. This CDR3 region has 15 residues. The CDR3: CASSVTGTGLYEQYF.

This chain connects TRBV25-1 to TRBJ1-2; absent DNA, TCRdb's TRBD1 call cannot be checked. The CDR3 has 15 residues. Germline V lookup: CDR1 MGHDK, CDR2 SYGVNS. The CDR3 sequence is CATWGPERQGSGYTF.

The chain recombines TRBV4-1 with TRBJ2-3; TCRdb proposes TRBD2, but this gene call is untestable without DNA. Germline CDR1 is MGHRA and CDR2 is YSYEKL. The CDR3 contains 18 residues. The chain's CDR3 is CASSPNPLLAGGTDTQYF.

The chain has TRBV7-9 and TRBJ1-5. CDR1 is SEHNR, CDR2 FQNEAQ, per germline (reference sequence). The CDR3 sequence is 13 residues long. The CDR3 is CASSLRPDQPQHF.

The chain is built from TRBV9 and TRBJ2-1; without DNA, the TCRdb call of TRBD1 cannot be checked. The CDR3 length is 16 residues. Germline V CDR1 and CDR2: SGDLS, YYNGEE. CDR3: CASSSPPGQGFNEQFF.

The chain recombines TRBV7-6 with TRBJ2-1; lacking DNA, the TRBD1 call made by TCRdb goes unchecked. The germline V gene encodes CDR1 SGHVS and CDR2 FNYEAQ. This CDR3 has 15 residues. CDR3 region: CASSLERGGYNEQFF.

The V gene is TRBV19, the J gene TRBJ2-2; the D call of TRBD1 rests on TCRdb alone, since no DNA is present to check it. The germline gives CDR1 LNHDA, CDR2 SQIVND (reference sequence). This CDR3 comprises 15 residues. The CDR3 sequence is CASSRTEVNTGELFF.